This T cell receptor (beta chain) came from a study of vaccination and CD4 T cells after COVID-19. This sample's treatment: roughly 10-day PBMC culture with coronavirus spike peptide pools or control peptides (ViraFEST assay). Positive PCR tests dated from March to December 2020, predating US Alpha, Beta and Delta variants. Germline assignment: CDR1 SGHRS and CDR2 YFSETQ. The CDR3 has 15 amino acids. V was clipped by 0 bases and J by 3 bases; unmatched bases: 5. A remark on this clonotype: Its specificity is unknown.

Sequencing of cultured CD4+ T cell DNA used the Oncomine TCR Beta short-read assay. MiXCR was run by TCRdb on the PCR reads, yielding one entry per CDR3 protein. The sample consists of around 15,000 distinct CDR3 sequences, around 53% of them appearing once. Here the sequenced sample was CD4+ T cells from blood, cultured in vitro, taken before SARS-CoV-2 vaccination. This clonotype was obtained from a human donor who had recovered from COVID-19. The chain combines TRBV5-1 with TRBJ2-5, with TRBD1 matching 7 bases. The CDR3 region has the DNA TGCGCCAGCAGCTTGGCCGGGACAGAAAAAGAGACCCAGTACTTC. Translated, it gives CASSLAGTEKETQYF.